What follows is one T cell receptor beta chain and its context. TCRdb's table, derived via immunoSEQ multiplex PCR, lists solely in-frame clones and lacks some. The table lists about 240,000 clones, approximately 86% of them singletons. The source of the sample is a study of blood T cell repertoires in COVID-19. CDR1 MNHEY and CDR2 SVGAGI come from the germline V gene. CDR3 length equals 13 residues. Trimming removed 3 bases at V and 5 bases at J, with 10 bases between. The V call is TRBV6-5, the J call TRBJ1-1; D not certain. Sequencing used peripheral blood. The clonotype originates from a woman in her 70s with active or convalescent COVID-19. The CDR3 DNA follows: TGTGCCAGCAGTTATCAACGGGAGACTGAAGCTTTCTTT. Translated: CASSYQRETEAFF.